These 23 T cell receptor beta chains were all obtained from the same sample, sequenced in a study of cytomegalovirus exposure and HLA in healthy donors. The protocol was immunoSEQ multiplex PCR, while the TCRdb copy is restricted to in-frame clones and leaves out a portion. This table has roughly 200,000 clones, about 89% appearing once. The sequencing input was PBMCs. The source is a man in his thirties or forties in good health and CMV-seropositive.

The V gene is TRBV7-3, the J gene TRBJ2-3; TRBD2 agrees at 9 bases. CDR3 length equals 16 residues. In germline, CDR1 is SGHTA, CDR2 FQGTGA. V lost 4 bases and J lost 6; bases outside the gene matches: 11. CDR3 coding DNA: TGTGCCAGCAGCTCGGAAGGAGCGGGGGGTGGGGATACGCAGTATTTT. Amino acids: CASSSEGAGGGDTQYF.

The CDR3 is CASALQTLYEQYF. Here the CDR3 DNA reads TGCGCCAGTGCTCTTCAGACGCTCTACGAGCAGTACTTC. The J gene is TRBJ2-7, the V gene TRBV5-1; no clear D gene. Trimming took off 8 bases at V and 3 bases at J, with 15 bases between the two ends. Germline lookup yields CDR1 SGHRS and CDR2 YFSETQ. The CDR3 contains 13 residues.

The chain is built from TRBV18 and TRBJ2-7; 11 bases fit TRBD1. V lost 6 bases, J lost 3 bases, and 4 bases stayed unmatched. Germline loops: CDR1 KGHSH, CDR2 LQKENI. The CDR3 is 14 amino acids. The CDR3 reads CASSGGTGGYEQYF. CDR3 sequence (DNA): TGTGCCAGCTCGGGGGGGACAGGGGGCTACGAGCAGTACTTC.

This chain uses TRBV9 with TRBJ2-2; 11 nucleotides agree with TRBD2. Germline CDR1 and CDR2: SGDLS and YYNGEE. CDR3 size: 18 residues. Trimming cost V 4 bases and J 7 bases; bases outside gene matches: 15. In nucleotides, the CDR3 is TGTGCCAGCAGCACCCGACTAGCGGGGACCCAGGTCCTCGGGGAGCTGTTTTTT. This sequence encodes CASSTRLAGTQVLGELFF.

In the case of this clone: This sample also contains other DNA sequences that code for the same CDR3. The V gene is TRBV18, the J gene TRBJ2-5; D unclear. The ends were cut back, 2 bases at V and 5 bases at J, with 3 bases in the middle. Germline values: CDR1 KGHSH, CDR2 LQKENI. The CDR3 sequence is 11 residues long. The CDR3 sequence is CASSPKETQYF. The CDR3 DNA reads as TGTGCCAGCTCACCAAAGGAGACCCAGTACTTC. Using reference TRBV18 and TRBJ2-5 for the parts outside the CDR3, the full variable domain is NAGVMQNPRHLVRRRGQEARLRCSPMKGHSHVYWYRQLPEEGLKFMVYLQKENIIDESGMPKERFSAEFPKEGPSILRIQQVVRGDSAAYFCASSPKETQYFGPGTRLLVL.

This chain connects TRBV7-7 to TRBJ2-1, with 8 bases fitting TRBD1. The CDR3 sequence is 14 residues long. Unmatched junction bases numbered 12, after V lost 5 bases and J lost 12 bases. Germline CDR1 and CDR2: SSHAT and FNYEAQ (reference sequence). Written as DNA, the CDR3 is TGTGCCAGCAGCCCGGACAGGGCCTCTATCAGGCAGTTCTTC. Its translation is CASSPDRASIRQFF.

This sequence joins TRBV11-2 and TRBJ2-2, with 7 bases fitting TRBD2. The CDR3 spans 15 residues. V trimming: 0 bases; J trimming: 5 bases; junction bases outside the gene matches: 3. CDR1 and CDR2 from the germline V gene are SGHAT and FQNNGV. The DNA of the CDR3 is TGTGCCAGCAGCTTAGAAGCTAGCGGTACCGGGGAGCTGTTTTTT. Translation gives CASSLEASGTGELFF.

The V and J genes are TRBV9 and TRBJ1-3; TRBD1 agrees at 12 bases. There are 19 residues in the CDR3. The J segment lost 3 bases and the V segment lost 0 bases, leaving 10 bases of the junction unmatched. Germline values: CDR1 SGDLS, CDR2 YYNGEE. CDR3 bases: TGTGCCAGCAGCGTAGGCCTACGAGGGACAGGGGGCAGTGGAAACACCATATATTTT. Translating it yields CASSVGLRGTGGSGNTIYF.

The rearrangement uses TRBV12-5 and TRBJ2-6, with 8 bases that match TRBD2. Germline V gene lookup returns CDR1 LGHNT and CDR2 FRNRAP. With V trimmed by 5 bases and J by 0 bases, 12 bases remained unmatched. The CDR3 spans 19 residues. CDR3 sequence (DNA): TGTGCTAGTGGTCCACTCCTTAGCGGGGTGAACTCTGGGGCCAACGTCCTGACTTTC. Translating it yields CASGPLLSGVNSGANVLTF.

The chain couples TRBV6-5 to TRBJ2-7; tentatively, D is TRBD1 or TRBD2 (5 bases each). V was clipped by 2 bases and J by 6 bases, with 11 bases between them. The CDR3 is 13 amino acids. The germline V gene encodes CDR1 MNHEY and CDR2 SVGAGI. CDR3 nucleotide sequence: TGTGCCAGCAGTTACGGGACCCCCCTCGAGCAGTACTTC. Encoded protein: CASSYGTPLEQYF.

The chain combines TRBV5-1 with TRBJ2-2; D gene ambiguous. The CDR3 contains 14 residues. V lost 4 bases to trimming and J lost 5 bases, with 12 bases between them. The V gene's germline CDR1 is SGHRS and CDR2 YFSETQ. This CDR3 is CASSRVLGTGELFF. The DNA for the CDR3 is TGCGCCAGCAGCAGAGTTCTAGGGACCGGGGAGCTGTTTTTT.

The chain employs TRBV6-6 and TRBJ2-2; D remains unclear. The CDR3 contains 14 residues. V lost 7 bases, J lost 0 bases, and 9 bases lay in between. CDR1 and CDR2 from the germline V gene are MNHNY and SVGAGI (reference sequence). The CDR3 DNA reads as TGTGCCAGCAAAGAGAGCACGAACACCGGGGAGCTGTTTTTT. Its translation is CASKESTNTGELFF.

V and J are TRBV25-1 and TRBJ2-2; D is perhaps TRBD2 (6 bases). The length of the CDR3 is 16 residues. The V end was cut by 3 bases, the J end by 4 bases, with 15 bases between. Germline assignment: CDR1 MGHDK and CDR2 SYGVNS. CDR3 coding DNA: TGTGCCAGCAGTGATCTTGGGACTTCACTCACCGGGGAGCTGTTTTTT. Amino acids: CASSDLGTSLTGELFF.

This clone was seen a single time. The chain is built from TRBV5-1 and TRBJ2-7; no firm D call. The CDR3 runs to 12 residues. In germline, CDR1 is SGHRS, CDR2 YFSETQ. Between the trimmed V and J ends, which lost 3 bases and 6 bases, there was a span of 10 bases. CDR3 coding DNA: TGCGCCAGCAGCTCACTACCTTTCGAGCAGTACTTC. This encodes CASSSLPFEQYF.

The V call is TRBV5-5, the J call TRBJ1-3; D unresolved. The CDR3 is 14 residues long. Germline-derived CDR1 and CDR2 are SGHKS and YYEKEE (reference sequence). V was shortened by 4 bases and J by 0 bases, with 8 bases between the two germline ends. The CDR3: CASSPAPSGNTIYF. The CDR3 coding sequence is TGTGCCAGCAGCCCCGCCCCCTCTGGAAACACCATATATTTT.

This sequence joins TRBV7-6 and TRBJ2-3; 8 bases match TRBD2. The CDR3 runs to 16 residues. V lost 1 base to trimming and J lost 4 bases; unmatched junction nucleotides: 7. The V gene's germline CDR1 is SGHVS and CDR2 FNYEAQ. The CDR3 coding sequence is TGTGCCAGCAGCTTAGTTCTTGCGGGGGGTTCAGATACGCAGTATTTT. Protein: CASSLVLAGGSDTQYF.

The V and J genes are TRBV2 and TRBJ1-1; no firm D call. Germline-derived CDR1 and CDR2 are SNHLY and FYNNEI. V dropped 4 bases and J dropped 4 bases, with 10 bases sitting between them. The CDR3 is made up of 13 amino acids. The CDR3 sequence is CASSGSFPTEAFF. The CDR3 coding sequence is TGTGCCAGCAGTGGAAGCTTTCCCACTGAAGCTTTCTTT. The entire variable domain, with the rest obtained from reference TRBV2 and TRBJ1-1, is as follows: EPEVTQTPSHQVTQMGQEVILRCVPISNHLYFYWYRQILGQKVEFLVSFYNNEISEKSEIFDDQFSVERPDGSNFTLKIRSTKLEDSAMYFCASSGSFPTEAFFGQGTRLTVV.

This rearrangement joins TRBV28 to TRBJ2-2; TRBD2 agrees at 8 bases. J gave up 4 bases and V 6 bases, and 7 bases lay outside the gene matches. CDR3 length equals 15 residues. CDR1 and CDR2 (germline): MDHEN, SYDVKM. In nucleotides, the CDR3 is TGTGCCAGCAGGACCGGGACTAGGACCACCGGGGAGCTGTTTTTT. Its protein product is CASRTGTRTTGELFF.

V and J are TRBV7-9 and TRBJ1-3, with a possible D match to TRBD1 (5 bases). Trimming left V 3 bases short and J 8 bases short, with 14 bases between. Per the germline V gene, CDR1 is SEHNR and CDR2 is FQNEAQ (reference sequence). The CDR3 is 14 amino acids. CDR3: CASSLDGGGDTIYF. Written as DNA, the CDR3 is TGTGCCAGCAGCTTGGACGGCGGGGGGGACACCATATATTTT.

The genes are TRBV7-2 and TRBJ2-5; D gene ambiguous. The CDR3 consists of 14 residues. Per the germline V gene, CDR1 is SGHTA and CDR2 is FQGNSA. Trimming cost V 1 base and J 2 bases, with 8 bases left between them. Here the CDR3 reads CASSLVIAQETQYF. The CDR3 region has the DNA TGTGCCAGCAGCTTAGTGATTGCGCAAGAGACCCAGTACTTC. Full variable domain (remainder filled in from reference TRBV7-2 and TRBJ2-5): GAGVSQSPSNKVTEKGKDVELRCDPISGHTALYWYRQSLGQGLEFLIYFQGNSAPDKSGLPSDRFSAERTGGSVSTLTIQRTQQEDSAVYLCASSLVIAQETQYFGPGTRLLVL.

V usage is TRBV5-1 and J usage is TRBJ2-3; TRBD2 agrees at 10 bases. The CDR3 is 15 residues long. Germline V gene sequence: CDR1 SGHRS, CDR2 YFSETQ. The V segment lost 5 bases and the J segment 2 bases; nucleotides outside the gene matches: 5. The CDR3 coding sequence is TGCGCCAGCAGAAGCGGGGGGGCCCCCACAGATACGCAGTATTTT. Its translation: CASRSGGAPTDTQYF.

The chain employs TRBV7-2 and TRBJ2-7, with 8 positions matching TRBD1. The V and J ends lost 5 bases and 0 bases, in that order; junction bases with no gene match: 6. Germline V gives CDR1 SGHTA, CDR2 FQGNSA. The CDR3 has 15 residues. The CDR3 sequence is CASSIPGQASYEQYF. In DNA, the CDR3 is TGTGCCAGCAGCATACCGGGACAGGCCTCCTACGAGCAGTACTTC.

The chain employs TRBV6-1 and TRBJ1-5; D is unclear. The CDR3 length is 15 residues. From germline, CDR1 is MNHNS and CDR2 SASEGT. V lost 1 base, J lost 15 bases, and 22 bases lay in between. CDR3 region: CASSEDRGRGAPGHF. The CDR3, as DNA: TGTGCCAGCAGTGAAGATCGGGGTCGTGGAGCCCCAGGGCATTTT.